The rows below give T cell receptor beta chains drawn from one sample of a study of blood T cell repertoires in COVID-19. TCRdb keeps only in-frame clones here, not all; method: immunoSEQ multiplex PCR. The data hold under 170,000 clones, with 80% to 90% observed a single time. The source material was peripheral blood. The receptors were gathered from a man aged 65 to 85 with acute or convalescent COVID-19. CDR3s include the opening cysteine and the closing phenylalanine or tryptophan. The D gene is left open where the match is weak.

J gene	D gene	V gene	CDR3 protein
TRBJ2-7	NA	TRBV9	CASSAAGSEWDGQYF
TRBJ1-6	TRBD1	TRBV7-9	CASSSGQANSPLHF
TRBJ2-7	NA	TRBV11-3	CASSLVGGEQYF
TRBJ2-7	TRBD2	TRBV9	CASSTGTSGSYEQYF
TRBJ2-3	TRBD2	TRBV24-1	CATSGGPGLAADTQYF
TRBJ1-4	NA	TRBV28	CASSGGEATNEKLFF
TRBJ1-2	TRBD1	TRBV7-8	CASSYQGGANYGYTF
TRBJ2-1	TRBD2	TRBV9	CASKAGLADYNEQFF
TRBJ2-3	TRBD2	TRBV5-8	CASSLGLAGSTDTQYF
TRBJ1-6	TRBD1	TRBV15	CATSREGQGGFTSPLHF
TRBJ2-3	NA	TRBV4-3	CASSQEKGEGTDTQYF
TRBJ2-1	NA	TRBV7-2	CASRPEPQGWHEQFF
TRBJ2-1	NA	TRBV6-2/TRBV6-3	CASSRQCNEQFF
TRBJ2-2	TRBD1	TRBV5-1	CASSWGQGSTGELFF
TRBJ1-1	NA	TRBV4-3	CASSQDIRRATEAFF
TRBJ2-1	TRBD2	TRBV7-9	CASSLEVASGSYNEQFF
TRBJ1-2	TRBD1	TRBV7-9	CASSPGQEYGYTF
TRBJ2-5	TRBD1	TRBV3-1/TRBV3-2	CASSRDRGFQETQYF
TRBJ1-1	TRBD1	TRBV7-9	CASSHRQGVNTEAFF
TRBJ2-7	TRBD2	TRBV6-6	CASSSGLAGGFYEQYF
TRBJ2-4	TRBD1	TRBV7-2	CASSERDRNIQYF
TRBJ1-2	TRBD1	TRBV4-1	CASSQGGGQGFGGYTF
TRBJ1-4	TRBD1	TRBV19	CASSTRQGYEKLFF
TRBJ2-3	NA	TRBV5-1	CASSLAPAEVSTDTQYF
TRBJ2-2	NA	TRBV2	CASAFGGLNTGELFF
TRBJ2-1	NA	TRBV27	CASSLSWALGGNEQFF
TRBJ2-5	TRBD1	TRBV19	CASSGQDQETQYF
TRBJ2-3	TRBD2	TRBV28	CASSGLAGVRNTQYF
TRBJ2-6	TRBD1	TRBV7-9	CASSLLGGLTGANVLTF
TRBJ2-3	NA	TRBV21-1	CASSGTSGRLTDTQYF
TRBJ2-1	TRBD1	TRBV19	CASRGTGDFNEQFF
TRBJ2-2	TRBD2	TRBV18	CASSPLPGLAGGTTGELFF
TRBJ2-7	TRBD1	TRBV3-1/TRBV3-2	CASSQDARDRVSAEQYF
TRBJ2-7	NA	TRBV9	CASSVVDRSYEQYF
TRBJ1-1	TRBD1	TRBV28	CASSSATGLGNTEAFF
TRBJ2-5	NA	TRBV6-5	CASSYSQQGSEKTQYF
TRBJ1-2	NA	TRBV19	CASSTRGDRRRIGYGYTF
TRBJ2-7	TRBD2	TRBV6-2/TRBV6-3	CASSYKGLAGAYEQYF
TRBJ2-3	TRBD2	TRBV18	CASSPPRAGAVIGSTDTQYF
TRBJ2-7	TRBD1	TRBV5-4	CASSLAAGGVYEQYF
TRBJ2-1	NA	TRBV7-9	CASSLTSRYNEQFF
TRBJ2-5	NA	TRBV4-1	CASSQEVGGRRGETQYF
TRBJ1-6	NA	TRBV10-2	CASSPAAGRFGNSPLHF
TRBJ1-2	TRBD1	TRBV6-5	CASTRTGNYGYTF
TRBJ2-2	TRBD2	TRBV6-2/TRBV6-3	CASSLLAGGGTGELFF
TRBJ2-6	NA	TRBV6-2/TRBV6-3	CASSQGGQLVSGANVLTF